A single sample is the source of the 20 T cell receptor beta chains below, sequenced in a study of T cell repertoires in cytomegalovirus infection. No cognate antigen is known for these TCRs. In TCRdb, the reads were re-called with MiXCR into one record per CDR3 protein. The profile covers about 890,000 distinct CDR3 sequences, with around 30% appearing a single time and over 12% taken by the ten largest. The source material was cultured CD8+ T cells from PBMCs, sampled from culture after CMV antigen stimulation. These TCRs come from a human donor in good health (CMV status not recorded). Some clones in this sample may be carry-over from other donors' samples.

The table lists this clonotype with many counts. This chain links TRBV7-9 with TRBJ1-2; D is unclear. CDR1 is SEHNR, CDR2 FQNEAQ, per germline (reference sequence). Trimming pared 5 bases from V and 8 bases from J, leaving 21 bases between. The CDR3 sequence is 15 residues long. In nucleotides, the CDR3 is TGTGCCAGCAGCCCACCTCGGGGTCTTATCGGGGGCTACACCTTC. The encoded protein is CASSPPRGLIGGYTF.

The genes are TRBV19 and TRBJ2-7; unclear D gene. Trimming removed 5 bases from V and 0 bases from J, with 11 bases in between. CDR1 and CDR2 from the germline V gene are LNHDA and SQIVND (reference sequence). The CDR3 extends over 14 amino acids. CDR3 in amino acids: CASSPSSVSYEQYF. For the CDR3, the DNA is TGTGCCAGTAGTCCCAGCTCGGTCTCCTACGAGCAGTACTTC.

This clonotype has a handful of counts. The chain links TRBV7-6 to TRBJ2-2; no definite D call. Trimming stripped 5 bases from V and 10 bases from J, with 17 bases between. Germline CDR1 reads SGHVS; CDR2 reads FNYEAQ. The CDR3 runs to 14 residues. CDR3 loop: CASSLEAFGVELFF. The CDR3 DNA follows: TGTGCCAGCAGCCTCGAGGCGTTTGGGGTGGAGCTGTTTTTT. Drawing the rest from reference TRBV7-6 and TRBJ2-2, the complete variable domain is GAGVSQSPRYKVTKRGQDVALRCDPISGHVSLYWYRQALGQGPEFLTYFNYEAQQDKSGLPNDRFSAERPEGSISTLTIQRTEQRDSAMYRCASSLEAFGVELFFGEGSRLTVL.

This clonotype has a count of ten or more. The chain combines TRBV7-2 with TRBJ2-6, with TRBD1 as a possible D gene (6 bases). V was cut by 4 bases and J by 0 bases, with 13 bases left in between. CDR1 SGHTA and CDR2 FQGNSA come from the germline V gene. This CDR3 has 17 residues. The DNA for the CDR3 is TGTGCCAGCAGCTACAGGGCCATACTCTCTGGGGCCAACGTCCTGACTTTC. Its translation: CASSYRAILSGANVLTF.

This rearrangement joins TRBV19 to TRBJ1-1, with 10 bases that match TRBD1. Germline V gene lookup returns CDR1 LNHDA and CDR2 SQIVND (reference sequence). The CDR3 has 15 amino acids. The trim removed 2 bases at V and 4 bases at J, leaving 4 bases unmatched. The CDR3 coding sequence is TGTGCCAGTAGTATAACGGGACAGGGGACCACTGAAGCTTTCTTT. It specifies CASSITGQGTTEAFF.

As DNA, the CDR3 is TGCGCCAGCAGCCAAGAGGTTAGCGGGGGGTTCCAAGAGACCCAGTACTTC. It is translated as CASSQEVSGGFQETQYF. The chain joins TRBV4-1 to TRBJ2-5, with 10 nucleotides matching TRBD2. The V segment lost 0 bases and the J segment 1 base; nucleotides outside the gene matches: 5. The CDR3 has 17 amino acids. The germline V gene encodes CDR1 MGHRA and CDR2 YSYEKL.

The CDR3 loop is CASRTGGGFWYEQYF. CDR3 bases: TGTGCCAGCAGGACGGGGGGGGGCTTTTGGTACGAGCAGTACTTC. The chain links TRBV6-2 or TRBV6-3 to TRBJ2-7; 8 nucleotides line up with TRBD2. Germline-derived CDR1 and CDR2 are MNHEY and SVGEGT. The CDR3 totals 15 residues. V shed 6 bases and J 4 bases; nucleotides not matched to a gene: 11.

This clonotype occurred a few times. This chain links TRBV19 with TRBJ1-2; TRBD1 might be the D (6 bases). This CDR3 has 14 amino acids. CDR1 and CDR2 from the germline V gene are LNHDA and SQIVND (reference sequence). Trimming took off 4 bases at V and 4 bases at J, with 13 bases between the two ends. The DNA of the CDR3 is TGTGCCAGTAGTACCCCGGACAGAAGCTATGGCTACACCTTC. Residues: CASSTPDRSYGYTF.

This clonotype occurred a few times. The chain links TRBV7-9 to TRBJ2-5, with TRBD1 identical over 8 bases. Germline CDR1 is SEHNR and CDR2 is FQNEAQ (reference sequence). The CDR3 is 19 amino acids. V shed 1 base, J shed 3 bases, and the junction held 16 bases outside the gene matches. The CDR3 nucleotides read TGTGCCAGCAGCTTAGATTGGGTGGTCTCAGGGGGCAGCGAAGAGACCCAGTACTTC. Translation: CASSLDWVVSGGSEETQYF.

The chain carries TRBV20-1 and TRBJ2-7; 7 bases are shared with TRBD1. The germline V gene encodes CDR1 DFQATT and CDR2 SNEGSKA (reference sequence). V lost 1 base and J lost 3; bases outside the gene matches: 9. This CDR3 region has 15 residues. Here the CDR3 reads CSARVPTGTDYEQYV. The CDR3 region has the DNA TGCAGTGCTAGAGTTCCAACCGGGACAGACTACGAGCAGTACGTC.

The V and J genes are TRBV7-4 and TRBJ1-1; a possible D gene is TRBD1 (6 bases). V shed 4 bases and J shed 6 bases, with 18 bases lying between them. Germline CDR1 is SGHVT and CDR2 is SQSDAQ. The CDR3 runs to 15 residues. Here the CDR3 DNA reads TGTGCCAGCAGCTCCAAAGGGGGATCTGATGCTGAAGCTTTCTTT. This codes for CASSSKGGSDAEAFF.

The V and J genes are TRBV2 and TRBJ2-2, with TRBD2 identical over 11 bases. This CDR3 comprises 14 residues. From germline, CDR1 is SNHLY and CDR2 FYNNEI. Trimming cost V 6 bases and J 7 bases; bases outside gene matches: 4. CDR3 DNA sequence: TGTGCCAGCAGGACCGGGACTAGCGGCGGGGAGCTGTTTTTT. It translates to CASRTGTSGGELFF. Variable domain in full (rest from reference TRBV2 and TRBJ2-2): EPEVTQTPSHQVTQMGQEVILRCVPISNHLYFYWYRQILGQKVEFLVSFYNNEISEKSEIFDDQFSVERPDGSNFTLKIRSTKLEDSAMYFCASRTGTSGGELFFGEGSRLTVL.

The chain has TRBV5-1 and TRBJ2-5; maybe TRBD1 (6 bases). The CDR3 spans 14 residues. V lost 4 bases and J 2 bases, leaving 12 bases between the germline ends. CDR1 is SGHRS, CDR2 YFSETQ, per germline. CDR3 bases: TGCGCCAGCAGCCCAGACAGGCGTCAAGAGACCCAGTACTTC. This encodes CASSPDRRQETQYF.

CDR3 in DNA: TGTGCCAGCAGCTTAACCGGGACAGGGCCTACCAACTATGGCTACACCTTC. Translated: CASSLTGTGPTNYGYTF. This rearrangement joins TRBV7-9 to TRBJ1-2, with 9 bases identical to TRBD1. The CDR3 loop spans 17 amino acids. The V segment lost 2 bases and the J segment 2 bases; nucleotides outside the gene matches: 9. Looked up from germline, CDR1 is SEHNR and CDR2 is FQNEAQ (reference sequence).

About this clonotype itself: One end of the junction does not line up with germline, which may come from a read error. J is TRBJ2-7 and V is TRBV4-1; D is undetermined. Germline CDR1 MGHRA, CDR2 YSYEKL. CDR3 length: 14 residues. The CDR3 DNA follows: TGCACCAGCAGCCCAAGATCTGGAGTTAACGAGCAGTACTTC. Amino acids: CTSSPRSGVNEQYF.

The V call is TRBV11-3, the J call TRBJ1-1; possible D gene TRBD1, 5 bases. The length of the CDR3 is 13 residues. Trimming removed 5 bases at V and 1 base at J, with 8 bases between. CDR1 is SGHNT and CDR2 is YENEEA in the germline V gene. The CDR3 region is CASSQTENTEAFF. DNA of the CDR3: TGTGCCAGCAGCCAGACAGAGAACACTGAAGCTTTCTTT.

This clonotype was seen just once. This chain joins TRBV19 and TRBJ1-1; D uncertain. The CDR3 loop spans 12 amino acids. Germline V gene data show CDR1 as LNHDA and CDR2 as SQIVND (reference sequence). V lost 6 bases and J lost 3, with 8 bases in between. The CDR3 coding sequence is TGTGCCAGTAGGGAAATGGACACTGAAGCTTTCTTT. Its translation is CASREMDTEAFF.

This clonotype appeared a single time. V gene TRBV24-1 combines with J gene TRBJ1-2, with D unclear. Germline CDR1 reads KGHDR; CDR2 reads SFDVKD. V was cut by 4 bases and J by 1 base, with 6 bases left in between. This CDR3 comprises 13 residues. In DNA form, the CDR3 reads TGTGCCACCAGTGAGGCAGTTAACTATGGCTACACCTTC. Translation: CATSEAVNYGYTF.

The gene calls are TRBV28 and TRBJ1-1, with 8 bases matching TRBD1. This CDR3 is built from 16 residues. Germline trimming cut 2 bases from V and 5 bases from J; bases unmatched to any gene: 10. Germline V gene data show CDR1 as MDHEN and CDR2 as SYDVKM. The CDR3 reads CASSLGGQAWRTEAFF. In DNA form, the CDR3 reads TGTGCCAGCAGTTTAGGGGGACAGGCATGGAGGACTGAAGCTTTCTTT.

This clonotype showed up just a few times. The J gene is TRBJ1-1, the V gene TRBV28, with D possibly TRBD1 on 5 matching bases. Trimming left V 6 bases short and J 5 bases short, with 16 bases between. Germline V lookup: CDR1 MDHEN, CDR2 SYDVKM. The CDR3 length is 14 residues. The CDR3 nucleotides read TGTGCCAGCAGCCGGGGGGGGGTTGGGACTGAAGCTTTCTTT. The encoded protein is CASSRGGVGTEAFF. The full variable domain, with the rest looked up from reference TRBV28 and TRBJ1-1, is DVKVTQSSRYLVKRTGEKVFLECVQDMDHENMFWYRQDPGLGLRLIYFSYDVKMKEKGDIPEGYSVSREKKERFSLILESASTNQTSMYLCASSRGGVGTEAFFGQGTRLTVV.